The sequence of this TCR beta chain was determined in a study of blood T cells in healthy people across ages. Primed by a sample-barcoded 5' primer and a J-beta primer mix, a second PCR proceeded for roughly 7 to 12 cycles. Each TCR beta cDNA got a 12-nucleotide random molecular identifier. TCRdb re-derived calls from the 5' RACE reads in MiXCR, one entry per CDR3 protein. This table holds 920,000 or so distinct CDR3 sequences, over 35% found once. The J segment lost 2 bases and the V segment lost 5 bases, leaving 10 bases of the junction unmatched. Looked up from germline, CDR1 is PRHDT and CDR2 is FYEKMQ (reference sequence). The CDR3 spans 17 residues.

The sequencing sample was made of blood. The chain employs TRBV13 and TRBJ2-3, with 10 nucleotides matching TRBD2. This sequence was found in a woman aged 60-75 years in good health. CDR3 sequence reads: CASSPQREGPLTDTQYF. The CDR3 bases are TGTGCCAGCAGCCCACAGCGGGAGGGCCCTCTCACAGATACGCAGTATTTT.